This paragraph covers one TCR beta chain sequence. No antigen is known for it. The PCR was carried out with 60 Vbeta primers and 13 Jbeta primers. Some clones are missing from TCRdb's copy, which holds only in-frame ones; the method was immunoSEQ multiplex PCR. The sample's table shows just over 150,000 clones. The sample belongs to a study of cytomegalovirus exposure and HLA in healthy donors. Study context: HLA-typed donors contributed some 77 million unique TCRs, which were held in an early data release. Study findings and constraints: Being productive about 87% or about 30% of the time was typical of most TCR beta V segments in an earlier analysis. TCR beta V- and J-gene trimming, according to a later analysis, was linked to a missense DCLRE1C variant. It was 164 TCR beta chains that were listed as cytomegalovirus-associated.

This clonotype originated in a woman aged 55-69 years in good health and CMV-seronegative. Input material: PBMCs.

CDR3: CASREREARNNEQFF. The DNA for the CDR3 is TGTGCCAGCAGGGAACGGGAGGCACGCAACAATGAGCAGTTCTTC. This chain uses TRBV9 with TRBJ2-1; TRBD2 matches at 7 bases. After removal of 5 bases from V and 5 bases from J, the junction contained 10 bases not matched to a gene. The CDR3 totals 15 residues. Germline CDR1 reads SGDLS; CDR2 reads YYNGEE.